The clone carrying this T cell receptor (beta chain) was seen more than once but under ten times. Its specificity is not known. Trimming removed 7 bases at V and 6 bases at J, with 16 bases between. Germline V gives CDR1 LGHNA, CDR2 YNFKEQ. CDR3 length: 13 residues. This was a survey-level run. Using immunoSEQ multiplex PCR, the repertoire was profiled, and TCRdb retains in-frame clones only, with some absent. Counted here are about 19,000 clones, about four fifths occurring once; the ten biggest clones make up about 13%. This entry belongs to a study of STAT5B mutations in CD4+ large granular lymphocyte leukemia. Study-level results: Main leukemic clonotypes were patient-specific, but more than 20% appeared at low frequency elsewhere. Patient CD4-sorted repertoires looked more clonal than healthy CD4+ repertoires, even without putative leukemic clones. Top patient clones used TRBV06 genes more often: 8/27 versus 2/35 in controls.

J is TRBJ2-7 and V is TRBV4-2; D gene unclear. This receptor was obtained from a human donor in good health. What was sequenced was CD4+ T cells from blood buffy coats. For the CDR3, the DNA is TGTGCCAGCACCTCGGCAGGATCGATCGAGCAGTACTTC. Its protein product is CASTSAGSIEQYF.